The rows below give T cell receptor beta chains drawn from one sample of a study of blood T cell repertoires in COVID-19. This table comes from immunoSEQ multiplex PCR, and its TCRdb copy is limited to in-frame clones, with some not included. The table records about 280,000 clones, 75% to 85% of them present only once. Sequencing was done on a sample of peripheral blood. Receptor source: a man in his fifties or sixties with active or convalescent COVID-19. Both conserved end residues are part of each CDR3. Fields, in order: CDR3 protein, CDR3 DNA, V gene, D gene, J gene, clone size. The D gene is left open where the match is weak. Expanded clones get a size class; other rows say once, few or many, or leave the size out.

cdr3_aa: CASSYSVNYGYTF
cdr3_nt: TGTGCCAGCAGTTACAGCGTAAACTATGGCTACACCTTC
v_call: TRBV6-2/TRBV6-3
d_call: NA
j_call: TRBJ1-2
clone_size: NA

cdr3_aa: CASSPQIGSNYNEQFF
cdr3_nt: TGTGCCAGCAGCCCCCAGATCGGGTCCAACTACAATGAGCAGTTCTTC
v_call: TRBV9
d_call: NA
j_call: TRBJ2-1
clone_size: NA

cdr3_aa: CASSATGYNTEAFF
cdr3_nt: TGCGCCAGCAGCGCCACAGGGTACAACACTGAAGCTTTCTTT
v_call: TRBV5-1
d_call: NA
j_call: TRBJ1-1
clone_size: NA

cdr3_aa: CSTRGATEAFF
cdr3_nt: TGCAGTACACGGGGGGCCACTGAAGCTTTCTTT
v_call: TRBV20-1
d_call: NA
j_call: TRBJ1-1
clone_size: NA

cdr3_aa: CASSPTSDTYGYTF
cdr3_nt: TGTGCCAGCAGCCCAACCTCGGACACCTATGGCTACACCTTC
v_call: TRBV3-1/TRBV3-2
d_call: NA
j_call: TRBJ1-2
clone_size: NA

cdr3_aa: CASRVTSGSGTGELFF
cdr3_nt: TGCGCCAGCAGGGTGACTAGCGGGAGTGGTACCGGGGAGCTGTTTTTT
v_call: TRBV5-1
d_call: TRBD2
j_call: TRBJ2-2
clone_size: NA

cdr3_aa: CATLGPSYYGYTF
cdr3_nt: TGTGCCACCCTTGGGCCGTCTTACTATGGCTACACCTTC
v_call: TRBV27
d_call: NA
j_call: TRBJ1-2
clone_size: NA

cdr3_aa: CASSQEASGYVTNEQFF
cdr3_nt: TGCGCCAGCAGCCAAGAGGCTAGCGGCTACGTGACCAATGAGCAGTTCTTC
v_call: TRBV4-1
d_call: TRBD2
j_call: TRBJ2-1
clone_size: NA

cdr3_aa: CASSVPGQTTNTGELFF
cdr3_nt: TGTGCCAGCAGCGTACCGGGACAGACTACGAACACCGGGGAGCTGTTTTTT
v_call: TRBV9
d_call: TRBD1
j_call: TRBJ2-2
clone_size: NA

cdr3_aa: CASSSGGAGRNEQFF
cdr3_nt: TGTGCCAGCAGTTCGGGGGGAGCGGGACGGAATGAGCAGTTCTTC
v_call: TRBV7-3
d_call: TRBD2
j_call: TRBJ2-1
clone_size: NA

cdr3_aa: CASSPPGGKVFF
cdr3_nt: TGTGCCAGCTCACCACCGGGAGGGAAGGTTTTCTTT
v_call: TRBV18
d_call: NA
j_call: TRBJ1-1
clone_size: NA

cdr3_aa: CASSGGTANEKLFF
cdr3_nt: TGTGCCAGCAGCGGGGGAACGGCTAATGAAAAACTGTTTTTT
v_call: TRBV28
d_call: NA
j_call: TRBJ1-4
clone_size: NA

cdr3_aa: CATSRDMGPLDYGYTF
cdr3_nt: TGTGCCACCAGCAGAGATATGGGGCCTCTTGACTATGGCTACACCTTC
v_call: TRBV15
d_call: NA
j_call: TRBJ1-2
clone_size: NA

cdr3_aa: CASSFGVTSGALGTQYF
cdr3_nt: TGCGCCAGCAGCTTTGGGGTTACTTCGGGAGCGCTGGGGACCCAGTACTTC
v_call: TRBV5-1
d_call: NA
j_call: TRBJ2-5
clone_size: NA

cdr3_aa: CASSKRNRLAADRRAKTQNEQYF
cdr3_nt: TGTGCCAGCAGCAAACGGAATCGACTAGCGGCTGACCGGAGGGCGAAGACGCAAAACGAGCAGTACTTC
v_call: TRBV21-1
d_call: NA
j_call: TRBJ2-7
clone_size: NA

cdr3_aa: CASSFLTGGYYTGELFF
cdr3_nt: TGTGCCAGCAGCTTTCTGACAGGGGGCTACTACACCGGGGAGCTGTTTTTT
v_call: TRBV7-8
d_call: TRBD1
j_call: TRBJ2-2
clone_size: NA

cdr3_aa: CATSQSGISFDKNIQYF
cdr3_nt: TGTGCCACCAGCCAAAGCGGGATTAGCTTTGACAAAAACATTCAGTACTTC
v_call: TRBV15
d_call: TRBD2
j_call: TRBJ2-4
clone_size: NA

cdr3_aa: CASSVSSGRRAGELFF
cdr3_nt: TGTGCCAGCAGCGTTTCTAGCGGGAGGCGAGCCGGGGAGCTGTTTTTT
v_call: TRBV9
d_call: TRBD2
j_call: TRBJ2-2
clone_size: few